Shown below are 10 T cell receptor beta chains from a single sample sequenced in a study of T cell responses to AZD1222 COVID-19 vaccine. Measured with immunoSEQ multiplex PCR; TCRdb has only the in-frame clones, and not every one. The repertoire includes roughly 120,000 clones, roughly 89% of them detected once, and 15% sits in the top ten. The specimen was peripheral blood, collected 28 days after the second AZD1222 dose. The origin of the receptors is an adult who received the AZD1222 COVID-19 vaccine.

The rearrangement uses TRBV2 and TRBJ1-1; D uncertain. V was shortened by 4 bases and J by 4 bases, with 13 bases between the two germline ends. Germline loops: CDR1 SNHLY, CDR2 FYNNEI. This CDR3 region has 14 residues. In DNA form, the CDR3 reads TGTGCCAGCAGTGGGGTAGTGGTGGGCACTGAAGCTTTCTTT. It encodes CASSGVVVGTEAFF.

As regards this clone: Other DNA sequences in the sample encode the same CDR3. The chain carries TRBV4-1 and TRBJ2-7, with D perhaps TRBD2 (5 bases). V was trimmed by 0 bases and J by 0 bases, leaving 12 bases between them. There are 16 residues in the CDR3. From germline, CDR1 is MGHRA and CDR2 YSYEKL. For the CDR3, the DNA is TGCGCCAGCAGCCAAGATGGCGCGGGTAGCTCCTACGAGCAGTACTTC. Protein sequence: CASSQDGAGSSYEQYF.

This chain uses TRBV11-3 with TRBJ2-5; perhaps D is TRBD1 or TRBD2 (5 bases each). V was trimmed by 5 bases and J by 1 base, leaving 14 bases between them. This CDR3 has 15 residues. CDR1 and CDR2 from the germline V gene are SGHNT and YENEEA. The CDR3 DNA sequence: TGTGCCAGCAGCCACGTCCGGGGCGCCCAAGAGACCCAGTACTTC. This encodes CASSHVRGAQETQYF.

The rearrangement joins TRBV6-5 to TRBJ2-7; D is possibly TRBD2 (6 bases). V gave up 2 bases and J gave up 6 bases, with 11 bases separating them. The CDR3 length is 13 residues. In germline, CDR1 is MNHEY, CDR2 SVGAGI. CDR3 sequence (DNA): TGTGCCAGCAGTTACGGACTAACTGGCGAGCAGTACTTC. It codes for CASSYGLTGEQYF.

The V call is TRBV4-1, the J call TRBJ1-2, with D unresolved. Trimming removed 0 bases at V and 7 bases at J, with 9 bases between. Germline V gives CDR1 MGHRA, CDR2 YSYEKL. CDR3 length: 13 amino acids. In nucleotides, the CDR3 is TGCGCCAGCAGCCAAGATCGAAAGGTTGGCTACACCTTC. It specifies CASSQDRKVGYTF.

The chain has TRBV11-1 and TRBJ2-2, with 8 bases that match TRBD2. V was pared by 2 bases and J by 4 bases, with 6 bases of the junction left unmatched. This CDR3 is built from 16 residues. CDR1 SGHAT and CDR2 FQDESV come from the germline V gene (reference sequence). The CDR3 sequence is CASSLNGGAGTGELFF. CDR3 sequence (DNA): TGTGCCAGCAGCTTAAACGGGGGGGCCGGCACCGGGGAGCTGTTTTTT.

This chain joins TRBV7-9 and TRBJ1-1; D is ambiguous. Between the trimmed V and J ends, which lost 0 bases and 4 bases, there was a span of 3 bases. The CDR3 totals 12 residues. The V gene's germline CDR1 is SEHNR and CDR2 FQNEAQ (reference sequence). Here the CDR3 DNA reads TGTGCCAGCAGCTTAGCCAGCACTGAAGCTTTCTTT. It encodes CASSLASTEAFF.

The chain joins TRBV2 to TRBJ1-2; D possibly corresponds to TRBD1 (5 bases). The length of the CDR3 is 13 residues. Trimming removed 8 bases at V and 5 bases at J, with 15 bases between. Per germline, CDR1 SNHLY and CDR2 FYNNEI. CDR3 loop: CASAVQGNYGYTF. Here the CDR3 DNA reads TGTGCCAGCGCCGTTCAGGGAAATTATGGCTACACCTTC.

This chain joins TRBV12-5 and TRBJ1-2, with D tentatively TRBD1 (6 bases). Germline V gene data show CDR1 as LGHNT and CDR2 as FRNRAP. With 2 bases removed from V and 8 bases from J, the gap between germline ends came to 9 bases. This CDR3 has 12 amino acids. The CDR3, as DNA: TGTGCTAGTGGTTTGTCTCAGGGGGGCTACACCTTC. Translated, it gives CASGLSQGGYTF.

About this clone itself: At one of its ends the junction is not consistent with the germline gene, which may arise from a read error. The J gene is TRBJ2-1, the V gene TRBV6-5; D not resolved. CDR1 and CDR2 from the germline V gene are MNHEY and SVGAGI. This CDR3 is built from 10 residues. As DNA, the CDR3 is TGTGCCAGCAGTGACTCTGAGCAGTTCTTC. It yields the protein CASSDSEQFF.